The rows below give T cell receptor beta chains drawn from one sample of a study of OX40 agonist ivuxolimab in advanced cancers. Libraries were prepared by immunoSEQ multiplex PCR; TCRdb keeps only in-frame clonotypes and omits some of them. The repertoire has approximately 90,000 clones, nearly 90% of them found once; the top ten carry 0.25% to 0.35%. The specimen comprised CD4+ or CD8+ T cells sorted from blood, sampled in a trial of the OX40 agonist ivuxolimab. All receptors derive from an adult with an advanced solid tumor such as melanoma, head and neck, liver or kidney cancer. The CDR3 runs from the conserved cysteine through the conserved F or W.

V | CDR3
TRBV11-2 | CASSLVPQMLGVGEQYF
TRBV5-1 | CASSSNIDKNTEAFF
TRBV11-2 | CASSLAGQDRYTF
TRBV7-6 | CASSLGDRGYEQYF
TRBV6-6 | CASVRDSSYEQYF
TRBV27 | CASSLVPGGIHEQYF
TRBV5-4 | CASSPDRSYEQYF
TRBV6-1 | CASSQTGTAHQPQHF
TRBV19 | CASSIERPSSGNTIYF
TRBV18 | CASSERTFPVEEEAFF
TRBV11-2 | CASSLEGAGWTEAFF
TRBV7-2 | CASSSSRDRAQGNEKLFF
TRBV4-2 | CASSQATLVRRDHTDTQYF
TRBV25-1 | CASSDSGKPKAFF
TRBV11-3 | CASSLATGAEAFF
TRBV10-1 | CASRIRRGTGELFF
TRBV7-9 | CASSFGSTDRGTF
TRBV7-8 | CASSPSSGNDNQPQHF
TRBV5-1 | CASSSGQGGYEQYF
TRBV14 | CASSQAAGWDGYTF
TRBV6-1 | CASSEGMGNSPLHF
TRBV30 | CAWSPATGGNQPQHF
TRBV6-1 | CASFGTAKNIQYF
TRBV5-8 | CASSYPGLGENSPLHF
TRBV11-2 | CASSDRTKDTEAFF
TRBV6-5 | CASSSGGSRRSYGYTF
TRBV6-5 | CASSLTGGGAFF